The 32 T cell receptor beta chains listed next were all sequenced from one sample in a study of molecular identifiers for immune sequencing clone quantification. A single record per CDR3 protein comes from TCRdb applying MiXCR to the PCR reads. The data contain approximately 500,000 distinct CDR3 sequences, over 20% of them seen just once; the ten biggest clones take up under 0.85%. Sequenced material: naive CD8+ T cells from blood, with Jurkat cell RNA spiked in. Noted subset: FACS-sorted CD8+CD4-CCR7+CD45RA+ naive T cells. Every receptor here comes from a human donor in good health. Some libraries in this study had Jurkat cell RNA spiked in.

The chain recombines TRBV13 with TRBJ2-2, with a tentative D call TRBD2 (6 bases). The V end was cut by 10 bases, the J end by 4 bases, with 13 bases between. The CDR3 totals 13 residues. CDR1 PRHDT and CDR2 FYEKMQ come from the germline V gene (reference sequence). The CDR3 loop reads CAIRLDATGELFF. Here the CDR3 DNA reads TGTGCCATTCGACTAGATGCCACCGGGGAGCTGTTTTTT.

This clonotype was found a few times. The chain carries TRBV20-1 and TRBJ2-7, with TRBD2 as a possible D gene (6 bases). The V gene lost 0 bases and the J gene lost 2 bases, with 14 bases spanning the gap. Germline V gives CDR1 DFQATT, CDR2 SNEGSKA (reference sequence). The CDR3 length is 15 residues. The CDR3, as DNA: TGCAGTGCTAGAGATCCGACGGAGGGCACCTACGAGCAGTACTTC. It specifies CSARDPTEGTYEQYF.

The rearrangement joins TRBV12-5 to TRBJ2-3, with 11 bases matching TRBD2. This CDR3 has 16 residues. Germline CDR1 and CDR2: LGHNT and FRNRAP. Trimming at V came to 1 base and at J to 5 bases, leaving 5 bases not matched to a gene. The CDR3 DNA reads as TGTGCTAGTGGTTTGGGTAGCGGGGGGGCCAAAGATACGCAGTATTTT. Encoded protein: CASGLGSGGAKDTQYF.

The chain joins TRBV25-1 to TRBJ2-7, with 9 bases identical to TRBD1. J gave up 3 bases and V 1 base, and 4 bases lay outside the gene matches. This CDR3 is 15 amino acids long. In germline, CDR1 is MGHDK, CDR2 SYGVNS. The CDR3 here is CASSEWGTGSYEQYF. For the CDR3, the DNA is TGTGCCAGCAGTGAATGGGGGACAGGGAGCTACGAGCAGTACTTC.

This clonotype has at least ten counts. This chain connects TRBV6-5 to TRBJ2-3, with unresolved D. Germline values: CDR1 MNHEY, CDR2 SVGAGI. Trimming removed 0 bases at V and 3 bases at J, with 13 bases between. There are 16 residues in the CDR3. This CDR3 reads CASSYSSGVHTDTQYF. Written as DNA, the CDR3 is TGTGCCAGCAGTTACTCGTCGGGCGTTCATACAGATACGCAGTATTTT.

This clonotype appeared many times. The V call is TRBV4-1, the J call TRBJ1-1; D ambiguous. Looked up from germline, CDR1 is MGHRA and CDR2 is YSYEKL. V was pared by 0 bases and J by 0 bases, with 8 bases between. The CDR3 totals 15 residues. The CDR3 coding sequence is TGCGCCAGCAGCCAAGACGAAGGTTTGAACACTGAAGCTTTCTTT. This encodes CASSQDEGLNTEAFF.

The chain combines TRBV30 with TRBJ1-6; 10 positions agree with TRBD1. The V segment lost 5 bases and the J segment 10 bases; nucleotides outside the gene matches: 5. Per the germline V gene, CDR1 is GTSNPN and CDR2 is SVGIG (reference sequence). The CDR3 is 13 residues long. The CDR3 reads CAWDRGHGSPLHF. The CDR3 DNA is TGTGCCTGGGACAGGGGGCATGGGTCACCCCTCCACTTT.

There are many counts of this clonotype. The gene calls are TRBV28 and TRBJ2-7; 8 bases fit TRBD2. The germline V gene encodes CDR1 MDHEN and CDR2 SYDVKM. V was pared by 2 bases and J by 2 bases, with 5 bases of the junction left unmatched. The CDR3 contains 15 residues. The CDR3 DNA is TGTGCCAGCAGTTTAACCACTAGCGGAGCCTACGAGCAGTACTTC. Its translation: CASSLTTSGAYEQYF.

Comment on this clonotype: Relative to the germline gene, one junction end is altered; a read error may explain this. The chain links TRBV7-6 to TRBJ1-1; D ambiguous. Germline V gives CDR1 SGHVS, CDR2 FNYEAQ. The CDR3 totals 15 residues. CDR3 sequence (DNA): TGTGCCAGCAGCTTATTGGGAGCCGGGTACACTGAAACTTTCTTT. This gives the protein CASSLLGAGYTETFF. Looking up the rest from reference TRBV7-6 and TRBJ1-1 gives the full variable domain: GAGVSQSPRYKVTKRGQDVALRCDPISGHVSLYWYRQALGQGPEFLTYFNYEAQQDKSGLPNDRFSAERPEGSISTLTIQRTEQRDSAMYRCASSLLGAGYTETFFGQGTRLTVV.

As for this clonotype: A much more abundant neighbour one base away suggests this may be a read error. J is TRBJ2-2 and V is TRBV4-3; D is unclear. CDR1 is LGHNA and CDR2 is YSLEER in the germline V gene. CDR3 length equals 16 residues. V shed 0 bases and J shed 6 bases, with 14 bases lying between them. Here the CDR3 DNA reads TGCGCCAGCAGCCAAGATAGGGCAGCTTACGCCGGGGAGCTGTTTTTT. Its protein product is CASSQDRAAYAGELFF.

The J gene is TRBJ1-1, the V gene TRBV11-2; 7 bases line up with TRBD1. There are 17 residues in the CDR3. CDR1 is SGHAT and CDR2 is FQNNGV in the germline V gene. V shed 8 bases and J 0 bases; nucleotides not matched to a gene: 15. The CDR3 nucleotides read TGTGCCAGCGGCGGGACAGCTCGTGACTACATGAACACTGAAGCTTTCTTT. Protein product: CASGGTARDYMNTEAFF.

This clonotype was observed many times. CDR3 sequence (DNA): TGCAGTGCTCACCCCCGGACTAGAGCAGAGACCCAGTACTTC. Its protein product is CSAHPRTRAETQYF. The chain combines TRBV20-1 with TRBJ2-5; the match to TRBD2 covers 7 bases. Germline V gene sequence: CDR1 DFQATT, CDR2 SNEGSKA (reference sequence). With 5 bases clipped from V and 4 bases from J, the junction kept 10 bases outside the gene matches. CDR3 size: 14 residues.

At least ten counts were recorded for this clonotype. The rearrangement joins TRBV2 to TRBJ2-5; D might be TRBD1 or TRBD2, each matching 5 bases. V lost 8 bases and J 5 bases, leaving 12 bases between the germline ends. The CDR3 contains 12 residues. The V gene's germline CDR1 is SNHLY and CDR2 FYNNEI. This chain's CDR3 is CASRDLRETQYF. The DNA of the CDR3 is TGTGCCAGCCGGGACCTAAGGGAGACCCAGTACTTC. Full variable domain (rest looked up from reference TRBV2 and TRBJ2-5): EPEVTQTPSHQVTQMGQEVILRCVPISNHLYFYWYRQILGQKVEFLVSFYNNEISEKSEIFDDQFSVERPDGSNFTLKIRSTKLEDSAMYFCASRDLRETQYFGPGTRLLVL.

This clonotype came up many times. The CDR3 nucleotides read TGCGCCAGCAGCCAAGAGGACCTAGCGGGAGTCGGTGATACGCAGTATTTT. Amino acid sequence: CASSQEDLAGVGDTQYF. The chain has TRBV4-1 and TRBJ2-3; 10 nucleotides agree with TRBD2. CDR1 and CDR2 from the germline V gene are MGHRA and YSYEKL. This CDR3 is built from 17 residues. After removal of 0 bases from V and 6 bases from J, the junction contained 9 bases not matched to a gene.

This rearrangement joins TRBV7-9 to TRBJ1-1; weak D call: TRBD1 (5 bases). The CDR3 sequence is 14 residues long. Germline CDR1 is SEHNR and CDR2 is FQNEAQ (reference sequence). V lost 6 bases and J lost 1, with 12 bases in between. Written as DNA, the CDR3 is TGTGCCAGCAGTTCGGGACTCAAGAACACTGAAGCTTTCTTT. Encoded protein: CASSSGLKNTEAFF.

Details on this clonotype: This CDR3 fails to terminate in the conserved phenylalanine or tryptophan, so it likely reflects a read error. V is TRBV7-3 and J is TRBJ2-2, with 9 positions matching TRBD1. Germline V gene data show CDR1 as SGHTA and CDR2 as FQGTGA. Trimming took 5 bases from V and 5 from J; bases not matched to a gene: 12. The CDR3 has 17 amino acids. CDR3 DNA: TGTGCCAGCAGCCCTCGACCGGGACAGGGTCTGACCGGGGAGCTGTTTCTT. Its protein is CASSPRPGQGLTGELFL.

The rearrangement joins TRBV12-3 or TRBV12-4 to TRBJ2-3; 10 nucleotides match TRBD2. J was trimmed by 2 bases and V by 6 bases; bases with no gene match: 8. This CDR3 contains 16 residues. The CDR3 DNA reads TGTGCCAGCAGCCCCGGGACTAGCGTATACACAGATACGCAGTATTTT. Amino acid sequence: CASSPGTSVYTDTQYF.

This clonotype was detected many times. V gene TRBV14 combines with J gene TRBJ2-3, with TRBD2 as a possible D gene (5 bases). Germline V lookup: CDR1 SGHDN, CDR2 FVKESK. The CDR3 length is 14 residues. With 5 bases removed from V and 6 bases from J, the gap between germline ends came to 15 bases. Here the CDR3 DNA reads TGTGCCAGCAGCGCCCCGGGGTTGCCCGATACGCAGTATTTT. Translation gives CASSAPGLPDTQYF.

V is TRBV6-5 and J is TRBJ2-2; a weak D match, TRBD2 (6 bases). The CDR3 loop spans 15 amino acids. CDR1 is MNHEY, CDR2 SVGAGI, per germline. With 2 bases removed from V and 5 bases from J, the gap between germline ends came to 12 bases. CDR3 amino acids: CASSYGGTRTGELFF. DNA for the CDR3: TGTGCCAGCAGTTACGGGGGGACTCGGACCGGGGAGCTGTTTTTT.

The sample holds a few counts of this clonotype. The chain recombines TRBV6-2 or TRBV6-3 with TRBJ1-5; the D gene is possibly TRBD1 (5 bases). The CDR3 has 17 residues. V dropped 0 bases and J dropped 0 bases, with 12 bases sitting between them. Germline lookup yields CDR1 MNHEY and CDR2 SVGEGT. CDR3 in DNA: TGTGCCAGCAGTTACTCGGGGGGGATGGCTAGCAATCAGCCCCAGCATTTT. It is translated as CASSYSGGMASNQPQHF.

This clonotype was counted ten times or more. V and J are TRBV7-2 and TRBJ2-4; unclear D gene. V was cut by 1 base and J by 2 bases, with 12 bases left in between. This CDR3 is 16 amino acids long. Germline V gene data show CDR1 as SGHTA and CDR2 as FQGNSA. The CDR3 DNA follows: TGTGCCAGCAGCTTAGGACCGGGTATTACCAAAAACATTCAGTACTTC. Encoded protein: CASSLGPGITKNIQYF. Full variable domain (missing parts from reference TRBV7-2 and TRBJ2-4): GAGVSQSPSNKVTEKGKDVELRCDPISGHTALYWYRQSLGQGLEFLIYFQGNSAPDKSGLPSDRFSAERTGGSVSTLTIQRTQQEDSAVYLCASSLGPGITKNIQYFGAGTRLSVL.

This clonotype appeared many times. The genes are TRBV6-2 or TRBV6-3 and TRBJ2-3, with 7 bases aligning to TRBD2. This CDR3 comprises 15 residues. The germline V gene has CDR1 MNHEY and CDR2 SVGEGT. Trimming cost V 6 bases and J 4 bases; bases outside gene matches: 10. This CDR3 reads CASSELLANSDTQYF. DNA of the CDR3: TGTGCCAGCAGCGAACTACTAGCGAATTCAGATACGCAGTATTTT.

The V call is TRBV29-1, the J call TRBJ1-1, with 7 bases identical to TRBD1. Germline lookup yields CDR1 SQVTM and CDR2 ANQGSEA. The J segment lost 1 base and the V segment lost 6 bases, leaving 11 bases of the junction unmatched. This CDR3 is 15 amino acids long. The CDR3, as DNA: TGCAGCGTCCTTGGGACAGCGCTTTCGAACACTGAAGCTTTCTTT. Its protein product is CSVLGTALSNTEAFF. The full variable domain, its missing parts supplied by reference TRBV29-1 and TRBJ1-1, is SAVISQKPSRDICQRGTSLTIQCQVDSQVTMMFWYRQQPGQSLTLIATANQGSEATYESGFVIDKFPISRPNLTFSTLTVSNMSPEDSSIYLCSVLGTALSNTEAFFGQGTRLTVV.

This clonotype was seen many times. V usage is TRBV20-1 and J usage is TRBJ1-1, with a possible D match to TRBD1 (6 bases). Germline assignment: CDR1 DFQATT and CDR2 SNEGSKA (reference sequence). The CDR3 sequence is 13 residues long. Trimming removed 3 bases at V and 6 bases at J, with 14 bases between. DNA of the CDR3: TGCAGTGCTAGGGAGACAGGCGGCCCTGAAGCTTTCTTT. Encoded protein: CSARETGGPEAFF.

The J gene is TRBJ1-2, the V gene TRBV20-1; perhaps TRBD1 as D (6 bases). Trimming cost V 4 bases and J 5 bases, with 20 bases left between them. Germline CDR1 DFQATT, CDR2 SNEGSKA (reference sequence). The length of the CDR3 is 15 residues. Written as DNA, the CDR3 is TGCAGTGCTATATCAGGGAACCAGGGACAATATGGCTACACCTTC. Its translation: CSAISGNQGQYGYTF.

The chain is built from TRBV3-2 and TRBJ2-6. TRBV3-2 is labeled a pseudogene. The CDR3 extends over 16 amino acids. Here the CDR3 reads CASSRLQGSGANVLTF. The CDR3 DNA reads as TGTGCCAGCAGCCGTTTACAGGGCTCTGGGGCCAACGTCCTGACTTTC.

This clonotype was picked up many times. The chain recombines TRBV27 with TRBJ1-1; D is possibly TRBD1 (6 bases). V was clipped by 6 bases and J by 0 bases, with 17 bases between them. The CDR3 extends over 16 amino acids. Germline assignment: CDR1 MNHEY and CDR2 SMNVEV (reference sequence). The CDR3 spells CASSLYRTAMNTEAFF. In nucleotides, the CDR3 is TGTGCCAGCAGCCTCTATCGGACAGCTATGAACACTGAAGCTTTCTTT.

A few counts support this clonotype. The chain carries TRBV6-2 or TRBV6-3 and TRBJ2-7, with D hard to call. The CDR3 consists of 14 residues. The germline gives CDR1 MNHEY, CDR2 SVGEGT. V was trimmed by 7 bases and J by 5 bases, leaving 18 bases between them. DNA for the CDR3: TGTGCCAGCACTCCGTTTACGTCGGTCCACGAGCAGTACTTC. Its protein is CASTPFTSVHEQYF.

This clonotype came up many times. The V call is TRBV28, the J call TRBJ2-1; 9 bases fit TRBD2. The CDR3 extends over 16 amino acids. Germline values: CDR1 MDHEN, CDR2 SYDVKM. The J segment lost 9 bases and the V segment lost 6 bases, leaving 15 bases of the junction unmatched. In DNA form, the CDR3 reads TGTGCCAGCAGGTCCCCCTTAGGCGGGAGGGCCGTTGAGCAGTTCTTC. Its translation is CASRSPLGGRAVEQFF.

This clonotype showed up just a few times. The chain has TRBV19 and TRBJ2-7; 9 nucleotides align to TRBD1. This CDR3 has 15 amino acids. The germline gives CDR1 LNHDA, CDR2 SQIVND (reference sequence). V was clipped by 5 bases and J by 3 bases; unmatched bases: 8. The CDR3 region is CASSSPGTGLYEQYF. The CDR3 bases are TGTGCCAGTAGTTCGCCCGGGACAGGGCTCTACGAGCAGTACTTC.

The chain carries TRBV7-3 and TRBJ1-1; D is perhaps TRBD1 (6 bases). Trimming removed 1 base at V and 6 bases at J, with 9 bases between. CDR3 length: 13 amino acids. Germline V gene data show CDR1 as SGHTA and CDR2 as FQGTGA. DNA for the CDR3: TGTGCCAGCAGCTTAATGGGGGGCGCTGAAGCTTTCTTT. It encodes CASSLMGGAEAFF. Combining the CDR3 with reference TRBV7-3 and TRBJ1-1 gives the whole variable domain GAGVSQTPSNKVTEKGKYVELRCDPISGHTALYWYRQSLGQGPEFLIYFQGTGAADDSGLPNDRFFAVRPEGSVSTLKIQRTERGDSAVYLCASSLMGGAEAFFGQGTRLTVV.

The V gene is TRBV4-2, the J gene TRBJ2-7, with TRBD1 as a possible D gene (5 bases). With 5 bases removed from V and 6 bases from J, the gap between germline ends came to 14 bases. The CDR3 extends over 13 amino acids. Per germline, CDR1 LGHNA and CDR2 YNFKEQ. DNA of the CDR3: TGTGCCAGCAGCGCCCAGGGCTTCTGCGAGCAGTACTTC. Its protein is CASSAQGFCEQYF.